Each of the 30 T cell receptor beta chains below was sequenced from the same sample in a study of spatial heterogeneity in lung cancer. From the 5' RACE reads, TCRdb called clonotypes with MiXCR, one entry per CDR3 protein. The sample has more than 40,000 distinct CDR3 sequences; around 21% are singletons. Time point given: blood at routine non-recurrence follow-up after resection. Sequenced material: PBMCs, taken at follow-up. All receptors derive from a female donor with early-stage non-small cell lung cancer.

CDR3 region: CASSSAGTGSYNEQFF. DNA of the CDR3: TGCGCCAGCAGCTCTGCCGGGACAGGGAGCTACAATGAGCAGTTCTTC. This chain uses TRBV5-1 with TRBJ2-1, with 9 positions matching TRBD1. Per germline, CDR1 SGHRS and CDR2 YFSETQ. With V trimmed by 3 bases and J by 3 bases, 7 bases remained unmatched. CDR3 size: 16 residues. The full variable domain, in which reference TRBV5-1 and TRBJ2-1 provide the parts outside the CDR3, is KAGVTQTPRYLIKTRGQQVTLSCSPISGHRSVSWYQQTPGQGLQFLFEYFSETQRNKGNFPGRFSGRQFSNSRSEMNVSTLELGDSALYLCASSSAGTGSYNEQFFGPGTRLTVL.

This clonotype was recorded many times. The J gene is TRBJ1-1, the V gene TRBV27, with D possibly TRBD1 on 5 matching bases. Germline V lookup: CDR1 MNHEY, CDR2 SMNVEV (reference sequence). The CDR3 sequence is 16 residues long. The V end was cut by 5 bases, the J end by 1 base, with 17 bases between. This CDR3 is CASSPWGSGRNTEAFF. CDR3 bases: TGTGCCAGCAGTCCTTGGGGGAGTGGAAGGAACACTGAAGCTTTCTTT.

The rearrangement links TRBV11-2 to TRBJ2-2; D is perhaps TRBD2 (5 bases). Germline V gene lookup returns CDR1 SGHAT and CDR2 FQNNGV. The CDR3 runs to 14 residues. Between the trimmed V and J ends, which lost 7 bases and 6 bases, there was a span of 15 bases. CDR3: CASISGFPSGELFF. CDR3 nucleotide sequence: TGTGCCAGCATCTCGGGGTTTCCATCCGGGGAGCTGTTTTTT.

This clonotype was seen at least ten times. The chain combines TRBV11-2 with TRBJ1-1; 10 nucleotides agree with TRBD1. The CDR3 extends over 17 amino acids. V lost 4 bases, J lost 3 bases, and 11 bases stayed unmatched. Per the germline V gene, CDR1 is SGHAT and CDR2 is FQNNGV. The DNA of the CDR3 is TGTGCCAGCAGCTCCGTCCGGGACAGGGGCCGGGACACTGAAGCTTTCTTT. Translating gives CASSSVRDRGRDTEAFF. Complete variable domain (other parts from reference TRBV11-2 and TRBJ1-1): EAGVAQSPRYKIIEKRQSVAFWCNPISGHATLYWYQQILGQGPKLLIQFQNNGVVDDSQLPKDRFSAERLKGVDSTLKIQPAKLEDSAVYLCASSSVRDRGRDTEAFFGQGTRLTVV.

Many counts were recorded for this clonotype. The chain links TRBV29-1 to TRBJ1-2; no reliable D call. Trimming removed 3 bases at V and 8 bases at J, with 4 bases between. Germline V gene lookup returns CDR1 SQVTM and CDR2 ANQGSEA. CDR3 length: 9 residues. CDR3 in amino acids: CSVDYGYTF. In nucleotides, the CDR3 is TGCAGCGTTGATTACGGCTACACCTTC.

The table lists this clonotype with a few counts. This sequence joins TRBV2 and TRBJ2-1; 9 positions match TRBD2. This CDR3 contains 17 residues. Germline V CDR1 and CDR2: SNHLY, FYNNEI. The V and J ends lost 4 bases and 3 bases, in that order; junction bases with no gene match: 10. CDR3 bases: TGTGCCAGCAGTGCCCATAGAGCGGGAGGTATCTACAATGAGCAGTTCTTC. It translates to CASSAHRAGGIYNEQFF.

This clonotype showed up just a few times. The rearrangement uses TRBV5-1 and TRBJ2-3; 9 nucleotides agree with TRBD2. V lost 9 bases to trimming and J lost 0 bases; unmatched junction nucleotides: 5. The CDR3 sequence is 14 residues long. Germline CDR1 reads SGHRS; CDR2 reads YFSETQ. CDR3 loop: CATATSGSTDTQYF. Written as DNA, the CDR3 is TGCGCCACCGCGACTAGCGGAAGCACAGATACGCAGTATTTT.

The chain joins TRBV29-1 to TRBJ2-2; D possibly corresponds to TRBD2 (6 bases). From germline, CDR1 is SQVTM and CDR2 ANQGSEA. V was trimmed by 0 bases and J by 8 bases, leaving 13 bases between them. CDR3 length equals 14 residues. DNA of the CDR3: TGCAGCGTTGAAGATCGGAGGGGAGTAGGGGAGCTGTTTTTT. Its protein product is CSVEDRRGVGELFF.

CDR3 loop: CASSQDRYRKQYF. For the CDR3, the DNA is TGTGCCAGCAGCCAAGATCGATATCGGAAGCAGTACTTC. The chain joins TRBV14 to TRBJ2-5; no reliable D call. Between the trimmed V and J ends, which lost 0 bases and 11 bases, there was a span of 13 bases. This CDR3 comprises 13 residues. The germline gives CDR1 SGHDN, CDR2 FVKESK. The entire variable domain, with the rest obtained from reference TRBV14 and TRBJ2-5, is as follows: EAGVTQFPSHSVIEKGQTVTLRCDPISGHDNLYWYRRVMGKEIKFLLHFVKESKQDESGMPNNRFLAERTGGTYSTLKVQPAELEDSGVYFCASSQDRYRKQYFGPGTRLLVL.

This clonotype was seen many times. The rearrangement uses TRBV29-1 and TRBJ2-6; 7 nucleotides agree with TRBD1. The V gene's germline CDR1 is SQVTM and CDR2 ANQGSEA. The CDR3 contains 17 residues. After removal of 5 bases from V and 1 base from J, the junction contained 11 bases not matched to a gene. CDR3 region: CSVSPDRAPSGANVLTF. CDR3 bases: TGCAGCGTTTCGCCCGACAGGGCGCCTTCTGGGGCCAACGTCCTGACTTTC.

The chain links TRBV10-3 to TRBJ1-1; D unresolved. V shed 0 bases and J shed 7 bases, with 6 bases lying between them. Germline CDR1 reads ENHRY; CDR2 reads SYGVKD. The CDR3 runs to 12 residues. CDR3 sequence: CAISESGSEAFF. In DNA form, the CDR3 reads TGTGCCATCAGTGAGTCCGGGAGTGAAGCTTTCTTT.

This clonotype ranks as medium-sized (0.01 to 0.1%). The genes are TRBV18 and TRBJ1-4; 7 nucleotides line up with TRBD1. Unmatched junction bases numbered 6, after V lost 3 bases and J lost 8 bases. In germline, CDR1 is KGHSH, CDR2 LQKENI. The CDR3 is made up of 14 amino acids. The CDR3 loop is CASSPDRASEKLFF. Written as DNA, the CDR3 is TGTGCCAGCTCACCCGACAGGGCAAGCGAAAAACTGTTTTTT.

A few counts support this clonotype. The V call is TRBV7-9, the J call TRBJ2-7; maybe TRBD2 (5 bases). Trimming took 5 bases from V and 0 from J, leaving 11 bases between them. The CDR3 covers 14 residues. CDR1 SEHNR and CDR2 FQNEAQ come from the germline V gene (reference sequence). The CDR3 bases are TGTGCCAGCAGCCATAGGGAGAGCTCCTACGAGCAGTACGTC. The encoded protein is CASSHRESSYEQYV.

DNA for the CDR3: TGTGCCAGCAGCTTACTGGCGGGAGGGGGAGAGACCCAGTACTTC. The encoded protein is CASSLLAGGGETQYF. The chain carries TRBV13 and TRBJ2-5, with 9 positions matching TRBD2. The trim removed 2 bases at V and 4 bases at J, leaving 5 bases unmatched. The CDR3 covers 15 residues. In germline, CDR1 is PRHDT, CDR2 FYEKMQ (reference sequence).

There are a few counts of this clonotype. This chain uses TRBV3-1 with TRBJ1-5; D unclear. The ends were cut back, 0 bases at V and 7 bases at J, with 7 bases in the middle. From germline, CDR1 is LGHDT and CDR2 YNNKEL (reference sequence). The length of the CDR3 is 13 residues. The DNA for the CDR3 is TGTGCCAGCAGCCAAGATTTAGTCCAGCCCCAGCATTTT. Residues: CASSQDLVQPQHF.

There are many counts of this clonotype. The gene calls are TRBV5-1 and TRBJ1-1, with a possible D match to TRBD1 (5 bases). Germline V gene data show CDR1 as SGHRS and CDR2 as YFSETQ. The V gene lost 4 bases and the J gene lost 3 bases, with 10 bases spanning the gap. This CDR3 has 13 amino acids. DNA of the CDR3: TGCGCCAGCAGCCCCCAAGGGGACACTGAAGCTTTCTTT. The encoded protein is CASSPQGDTEAFF.

There are a few counts of this clonotype. This sequence joins TRBV28 and TRBJ2-3; D ambiguous. The germline V gene encodes CDR1 MDHEN and CDR2 SYDVKM. The CDR3 has 14 residues. The V and J ends lost 4 bases and 0 bases respectively, with 8 bases between them. DNA for the CDR3: TGTGCCAGCAGTTCCCCCCCGAGCACAGATACGCAGTATTTT. It specifies CASSSPPSTDTQYF.

V usage is TRBV19 and J usage is TRBJ1-2; D is ambiguous. Germline V gives CDR1 LNHDA, CDR2 SQIVND (reference sequence). The CDR3 length is 15 residues. V lost 7 bases and J 6 bases, leaving 21 bases between the germline ends. The CDR3 DNA reads as TGTGCCAGTACCCGATCTGGGCCAGGCGGCAATGGCTACACCTTC. This codes for CASTRSGPGGNGYTF.

The sample holds many counts of this clonotype. The rearrangement joins TRBV6-6 to TRBJ2-7; TRBD1 or TRBD2 may be the D gene (5 bases each). V lost 7 bases and J lost 4, with 14 bases in between. CDR1 is MNHNY and CDR2 is SVGAGI in the germline V gene (reference sequence). This CDR3 has 13 residues. CDR3 sequence (DNA): TGTGCCAGCACGCTCCGGGACCGGTACGAGCAGTACTTC. The encoded protein is CASTLRDRYEQYF.

In the case of this clonotype: This may come from a read error, since a much larger clone is one base off. DNA of the CDR3: TGTGCCAGCAGGCCGACAGGGGGCAGGAAAGCTTTCTTT. Amino acid sequence: CASRPTGGRKAFF. The chain joins TRBV7-2 to TRBJ1-1; the match to TRBD1 covers 10 bases. The ends lost 6 bases at V and 9 bases at J; junction bases unmatched: 7. CDR3 size: 13 residues. Germline V gene data show CDR1 as SGHTA and CDR2 as FQGNSA.

This clonotype has at least ten counts. V and J are TRBV7-2 and TRBJ2-2; tentatively, D is TRBD2 (5 bases). Trimming pared 5 bases from V and 4 bases from J, leaving 11 bases between. Germline V gives CDR1 SGHTA, CDR2 FQGNSA. The CDR3 runs to 14 residues. The CDR3, as DNA: TGTGCCAGCAGCCCGGGGTGGGGCACCGGGGAGCTGTTTTTT. Translation: CASSPGWGTGELFF.

This clonotype was seen repeatedly, ten times or more. The CDR3 protein is CSARMARDGNSPLHF. The CDR3 DNA reads as TGCAGTGCTAGAATGGCCAGGGATGGTAATTCACCCCTCCACTTT. V is TRBV20-1 and J is TRBJ1-6, with D possibly being TRBD1 (5 bases). Germline V gene data show CDR1 as DFQATT and CDR2 as SNEGSKA (reference sequence). The CDR3 has 15 amino acids. The V end lost 2 bases, the J end lost 6 bases, and 14 bases lay between the germline ends.

CDR3 sequence (DNA): TGCAGTGCTAGAGATCAGGGACACTTCAATGAAAAACTGTTTTTT. Its translation: CSARDQGHFNEKLFF. V gene TRBV20-1 combines with J gene TRBJ1-4, with D perhaps matching TRBD1 (6 bases). The CDR3 loop spans 15 amino acids. CDR1 DFQATT and CDR2 SNEGSKA come from the germline V gene (reference sequence). V lost 0 bases to trimming and J lost 5 bases, with 13 bases between them.

The chain combines TRBV5-1 with TRBJ2-3; TRBD1 aligns across 8 bases. Germline V gene sequence: CDR1 SGHRS, CDR2 YFSETQ. The ends lost 3 bases at V and 2 bases at J; junction bases unmatched: 5. The CDR3 is 15 residues long. This CDR3 is CASSSDRGHTDTQYF. CDR3 sequence (DNA): TGCGCCAGCAGCTCTGACAGGGGACACACAGATACGCAGTATTTT.

The table lists this clonotype with a few counts. The rearrangement joins TRBV7-2 to TRBJ1-5, with 8 bases identical to TRBD1. This CDR3 is 15 amino acids long. V lost 5 bases, J lost 4 bases, and 7 bases stayed unmatched. Looked up from germline, CDR1 is SGHTA and CDR2 is FQGNSA. Here the CDR3 DNA reads TGTGCCAGCAGCCCGTGGACAGGGCCAAATCAGCCCCAGCATTTT. Its translation: CASSPWTGPNQPQHF.

The chain links TRBV7-8 to TRBJ2-5; 14 bases match TRBD2. The length of the CDR3 is 17 residues. Germline lookup yields CDR1 SGHVS and CDR2 FQNEAQ. J gave up 5 bases and V 1 base, and 6 bases lay outside the gene matches. The CDR3 loop reads CASSLVRLAGGRETQYF. The CDR3 nucleotides are TGTGCCAGCAGCTTAGTAAGACTAGCGGGAGGGCGGGAGACCCAGTACTTC.

As concerns this clonotype: The conserved final phenylalanine or tryptophan is absent from the CDR3, which likely points to a read error. The V gene is TRBV5-1, the J gene TRBJ2-1; the match to TRBD2 covers 9 bases. The CDR3 has 15 residues. CDR1 is SGHRS and CDR2 is YFSETQ in the germline V gene. The junction had 6 bases not matched to a gene; V was cut back by 0 bases and J by 8 bases. CDR3 in amino acids: CASSLEASGIDEQFS. Here the CDR3 DNA reads TGCGCCAGCAGCTTGGAAGCTAGCGGGATCGATGAGCAGTTCTCC.

Ten or more counts support this clonotype. The chain combines TRBV27 with TRBJ1-5; D is possibly TRBD1 (6 bases). Per the germline V gene, CDR1 is MNHEY and CDR2 is SMNVEV (reference sequence). The V gene lost 4 bases and the J gene lost 5 bases, with 21 bases spanning the gap. The CDR3 is 17 amino acids. CDR3 sequence (DNA): TGTGCCAGCAGTTCGATAACCGGGACGGGGGCCGATCAGCCCCAGCATTTT. Translated: CASSSITGTGADQPQHF.

The chain combines TRBV19 with TRBJ1-6; 8 positions agree with TRBD1. The length of the CDR3 is 13 residues. J gave up 8 bases and V 10 bases, and 7 bases lay outside the gene matches. Per germline, CDR1 LNHDA and CDR2 SQIVND (reference sequence). The CDR3 sequence is CATSTGVDSPLHF. As DNA, the CDR3 is TGTGCCACCTCGACAGGGGTGGATTCACCCCTCCACTTT.

Only one count was recorded for this clonotype. The J gene is TRBJ1-3, the V gene TRBV29-1; 8 bases are a match to TRBD1. Germline V CDR1 and CDR2: SQVTM, ANQGSEA. The V segment lost 7 bases and the J segment 2 bases; nucleotides outside the gene matches: 4. The CDR3 has 13 residues. CDR3 region: CSGKQGAGNTIYF. CDR3 in DNA: TGCAGCGGGAAACAGGGGGCTGGAAACACCATATATTTT.